These 14 T cell receptor beta chains share one sample of origin, sequenced in a study of spatial heterogeneity in lung cancer. Time point described: sample taken at primary tumor resection. Whole RNA came from tumor, nontumor lung or frozen PBMC and was sequenced without being sorted. Each CDR3 protein is one row after TCRdb ran MiXCR on the 5' RACE reads. The repertoire holds some 52,000 distinct CDR3 sequences, with less than 8.5% as singletons. The source was PBMCs, collected at surgery. These receptors were collected from a female donor with early-stage non-small cell lung cancer.

This clonotype was recorded many times. The rearrangement links TRBV7-9 to TRBJ1-1, with D unresolved. CDR3 length: 15 residues. Germline CDR1 SEHNR, CDR2 FQNEAQ (reference sequence). V was cut by 5 bases and J by 1 base, with 14 bases left in between. The CDR3 DNA follows: TGTGCCAGCAGCATTACCGGGATAGGGAACACTGAAGCTTTCTTT. Amino acids: CASSITGIGNTEAFF. Full variable domain (missing parts from reference TRBV7-9 and TRBJ1-1): DTGVSQNPRHKITKRGQNVTFRCDPISEHNRLYWYRQTLGQGPEFLTYFQNEAQLEKSRLLSDRFSAERPKGSFSTLEIQRTEQGDSAMYLCASSITGIGNTEAFFGQGTRLTVV.

This clonotype was detected many times. The rearrangement links TRBV5-1 to TRBJ1-1; D is unclear. Germline assignment: CDR1 SGHRS and CDR2 YFSETQ. The CDR3 runs to 14 residues. V lost 4 bases and J 5 bases, leaving 15 bases between the germline ends. The CDR3 DNA is TGCGCCAGCAGCCCCGATCTTTTGGGGACTGAAGCTTTCTTT. Translating gives CASSPDLLGTEAFF. The whole variable domain, filled in from reference TRBV5-1 and TRBJ1-1, reads KAGVTQTPRYLIKTRGQQVTLSCSPISGHRSVSWYQQTPGQGLQFLFEYFSETQRNKGNFPGRFSGRQFSNSRSEMNVSTLELGDSALYLCASSPDLLGTEAFFGQGTRLTVV.

This chain connects TRBV7-3 to TRBJ1-6; D may be TRBD1 (5 bases). Germline V gene sequence: CDR1 SGHTA, CDR2 FQGTGA. This CDR3 has 14 residues. Trimming removed 2 bases from V and 6 bases from J, with 8 bases in between. CDR3 amino acids: CASSLGAGNSPLHF. The CDR3 bases are TGTGCCAGCAGCTTAGGGGCTGGTAATTCACCCCTCCACTTT.

This clonotype was seen a handful of times. The chain uses TRBV6-5 and TRBJ1-2; no clear D gene. There are 12 residues in the CDR3. Looked up from germline, CDR1 is MNHEY and CDR2 is SVGAGI. V lost 4 bases and J lost 8, with 11 bases in between. Written as DNA, the CDR3 is TGTGCCAGCAGTTCGTGGGAGGGAGGCTACACCTTC. It specifies CASSSWEGGYTF.

This clonotype was seen ten or more times. V and J are TRBV12-3 or TRBV12-4 and TRBJ1-5; D gene unclear. This CDR3 has 11 amino acids. V was trimmed by 1 base and J by 13 bases, leaving 8 bases between them. The CDR3 DNA reads TGTGCCAGCAGTTTAGTGGAGGTACAGCATTTT. Protein product: CASSLVEVQHF.

This clonotype was seen a handful of times. The chain couples TRBV7-9 to TRBJ2-1; no firm D call. V was cut by 11 bases and J by 0 bases, with 5 bases left in between. CDR3 length: 11 residues. In germline, CDR1 is SEHNR, CDR2 FQNEAQ (reference sequence). CDR3: CALDSYNEQFF. CDR3 nucleotide sequence: TGTGCCTTAGACTCCTACAATGAGCAGTTCTTC.

This clonotype has a count of ten or more. The rearrangement links TRBV20-1 to TRBJ2-1; TRBD2 aligns across 10 bases. Germline lookup yields CDR1 DFQATT and CDR2 SNEGSKA (reference sequence). V shed 5 bases, J shed 9 bases, and the junction held 10 bases outside the gene matches. The CDR3 consists of 14 residues. CDR3 nucleotide sequence: TGCAGTGCTCCCCGGGGAGCGGGGGGGCCTGAGCAGTTCTTC. This gives the protein CSAPRGAGGPEQFF.

The chain uses TRBV20-1 and TRBJ2-7, with D perhaps being TRBD1 or TRBD2 (5 bases each). The CDR3 has 15 residues. V lost 5 bases to trimming and J lost 6 bases, with 23 bases between them. Germline V lookup: CDR1 DFQATT, CDR2 SNEGSKA (reference sequence). CDR3 DNA sequence: TGCAGTGCTTGGCTATCGGGGCAGGGACGGAGCGAGCAGTACTTC. Translation: CSAWLSGQGRSEQYF.

The V and J genes are TRBV5-1 and TRBJ2-3, with a possible D match to TRBD2 (5 bases). Germline V CDR1 and CDR2: SGHRS, YFSETQ. CDR3 length: 13 amino acids. V was clipped by 4 bases and J by 3 bases, with 9 bases between them. CDR3 bases: TGCGCCAGCAGCCCCGGGGAAACAGATACGCAGTATTTT. It codes for CASSPGETDTQYF.

In this sample, this clonotype turned up many times. The V call is TRBV15, the J call TRBJ2-7; D gene uncertain. This CDR3 spans 13 amino acids. The germline V and J ends were trimmed by 2 bases and 5 bases, with 10 bases remaining between them. CDR1 LNHNV and CDR2 YYDKDF come from the germline V gene (reference sequence). DNA of the CDR3: TGTGCCACCAGCAGAATAGAGATGGACGAGCAGTACTTC. It is translated as CATSRIEMDEQYF.

This clonotype was seen repeatedly, ten times or more. The chain couples TRBV29-1 to TRBJ2-7, with TRBD1 identical over 9 bases. CDR1 and CDR2 (germline): SQVTM, ANQGSEA. With 6 bases clipped from V and 4 bases from J, the junction kept 7 bases outside the gene matches. The CDR3 has 13 amino acids. The CDR3: CSVGWGTGYEQYF. The CDR3 region has the DNA TGCAGCGTGGGGTGGGGGACAGGGTACGAGCAGTACTTC.

This clonotype was counted between two and nine times. The genes are TRBV18 and TRBJ2-1, with D possibly TRBD2 on 6 matching bases. Germline lookup yields CDR1 KGHSH and CDR2 LQKENI. Trimming took off 10 bases at V and 0 bases at J, with 19 bases between the two ends. This CDR3 is 16 amino acids long. For the CDR3, the DNA is TGTGCCACCTCCACGGGGGTGGGAGACTCCTACAATGAGCAGTTCTTC. It translates to CATSTGVGDSYNEQFF.

This clonotype was seen only a few times. The gene calls are TRBV20-1 and TRBJ2-1; D is uncertain. Trimming left V 5 bases short and J 5 bases short, with 7 bases between. The CDR3 length is 11 residues. Germline CDR1 reads DFQATT; CDR2 reads SNEGSKA (reference sequence). CDR3 amino acids: CSAPNHNEQFF. In DNA, the CDR3 is TGCAGTGCTCCTAACCACAATGAGCAGTTCTTC.

There are many counts of this clonotype. V gene TRBV11-2 combines with J gene TRBJ1-6, with 7 bases fitting TRBD1. This CDR3 is built from 15 residues. Germline loops: CDR1 SGHAT, CDR2 FQNNGV. The junction had 9 bases not matched to a gene; V was cut back by 5 bases and J by 8 bases. CDR3 in amino acids: CASSQPGGAHSPLHF. CDR3 nucleotide sequence: TGTGCCAGCAGCCAACCAGGGGGAGCCCATTCACCCCTCCACTTT.